The present TCR beta chain was sequenced within a study of blood T cell repertoires in COVID-19. Study-level background: COVID-19 samples from acute and convalescent phases originated in the United States, Italy and Spain. PBMCs, B-cell-depleted T cells, or T cells were the source of the cDNA or gDNA that made up the material.

V was trimmed by 0 bases and J by 3 bases, leaving 12 bases between them. The CDR3 is made up of 15 amino acids. From germline, CDR1 is MNHEY and CDR2 SMNVEV (reference sequence). The authors' processing: The assay estimated nucleated cells by amplifying reference gene primers. Sequencing was performed with immunoSEQ multiplex PCR; in TCRdb, only in-frame clones are kept and a portion is missing. That table supplies the V and J calls and clone size; D and trimming were determined from the DNA. The data show fewer than 50,000 clones, about 85% seen once. The chain couples TRBV27 to TRBJ2-7; D is unclear. Specimen: peripheral blood. This sequence originates from an elderly woman with acute or convalescent COVID-19. In DNA, the CDR3 is TGTGCCAGCAGTTTATCGTGGCCCAGAAACTACGAGCAGTACTTC. Protein: CASSLSWPRNYEQYF.